The entry that follows covers one T cell receptor (beta chain) sequence. The method was immunoSEQ multiplex PCR; TCRdb's version includes in-frame clones alone and lacks a portion of them. The sample holds about 70,000 clones, more than 80% seen once. The sample originates from a study of T cell changes during pregnancy in multiple sclerosis. Germline CDR1 MGHRA, CDR2 YSYEKL. V trimming: 1 base; J trimming: 5 bases; junction bases outside the gene matches: 7. The CDR3 length is 15 residues. The input for sequencing was peripheral blood, taken in the second trimester of pregnancy. The TCR comes from a female donor in good health, enrolled as a control in a pregnancy study. This chain uses TRBV4-1 with TRBJ1-2; TRBD1 aligns across 7 bases. Written as DNA, the CDR3 is TGCGCCAGCAGCCAAGCTTTGACAGGGTATTATGGCTACACCTTC. Translating gives CASSQALTGYYGYTF.